This entry concerns a single TCR beta chain. Its binding antigen is unknown. Base qualities are not recorded, but no much larger clone differs from it by a single base. Peripheral blood CD8+ and CD4+ T cells from healthy donors, Susac syndrome patients and multiple sclerosis patients were profiled using high-throughput TCR beta sequencing. Recently defined diagnostic criteria for definite or probable disease were met by the Susac syndrome patients. Bulk CD8+ and CD4+ T cells were purified magnetically by negative isolation, whereas CD8+ TEMRA cells were enriched by FACS. Blood was drawn into EDTA tubes, processed within 24 hours, and PBMCs were isolated by density gradient centrifugation. PBMCs intended for TCR sequencing were cryopreserved in liquid nitrogen and thawed later in a water bath at 37 degrees C. The sorted or isolated CD4+, CD8+ and CD8+ TEMRA cells had a purity of 90% or higher. RNA was extracted using the RNeasy kit, and roughly 0.5 to 1 microgram was reverse transcribed with random hexamers. TCR beta CDR3 regions were amplified with the immunoSEQ multiplex PCR assay covering 54 Vbeta and 13 Jbeta segments. PCR amplification bias was corrected by using a synthetic template baseline for primer optimization and computational correction. The study's processing was this. Reads were assigned to V, D and J genes according to IMGT and analyzed in immunoSEQ Analyzer, with only productive sequences retained. Clonality was calculated as one minus the Shannon entropy normalized by log2 of the number of productive unique sequences. For each patient and control, public and private clones were evaluated among the 100 most prevalent clones. Susac-specific clones were defined as absent from healthy and MS cohorts, 850 to 1,300 published viral clones and other ImmuneACCESS disease sequences. TCRdb redid the processing of the public reads, applying fastp at Q25 and MiXCR, and retained in-frame beta chains. Each record represents a unique CDR3 protein, reported with the most common genes and DNA among its rows. The V and J calls were determined by TCRdb, not by the authors. This sample holds 210,000 or so distinct CDR3 sequences; less than 95% were observed only once. The top ten clones comprise around 0.15% of the sample.

This sample was taken from a study of CD8 T cells in Susac syndrome (dated by TCRdb to between 2018 and 2020). General notes on the study: Among the Susac syndrome patients who were sequenced, clinically active disease was present in more than five and clinical remission was observed in eight or nine. Repertoire sequencing was used to test whether CD8+ T cell activation and differentiation in Susac syndrome was antigen driven. At the time of blood withdrawal, Susac syndrome patients were either therapy-naive, taking corticosteroids (with some also receiving IVIg), or on IVIg alone.

For CDR1 and CDR2, the germline V gene (reference sequence) lists GTSNPN and SVGIG. Trimming at the junction amounts to 1 base on V and 12 bases on J, and the germline ends lie 15 bases apart. The CDR3 spans 12 residues, from the cysteine through the phenylalanine. The kept DNA is CDR3 alone, 36 bases in frame from the first base. The paper as a whole reports these results and caveats: The number of individuals in the TCR sequencing and HLA analysis was recognized as being relatively small. No clonal expansion was detected in the CD4+ T cell repertoire of Susac syndrome patients.

Sample: CD4+ T cells from PBMCs. Here the chain combines TRBV30 and TRBJ1-2, and possibly TRBD1, on 5 matching bases. This receptor was obtained from a human donor with Susac syndrome. The DNA is as follows: TGTGCCTGGAGTGCCCGTGGGACGGGCGACACCTTC. Its product reads: CAWSARGTGDTF.